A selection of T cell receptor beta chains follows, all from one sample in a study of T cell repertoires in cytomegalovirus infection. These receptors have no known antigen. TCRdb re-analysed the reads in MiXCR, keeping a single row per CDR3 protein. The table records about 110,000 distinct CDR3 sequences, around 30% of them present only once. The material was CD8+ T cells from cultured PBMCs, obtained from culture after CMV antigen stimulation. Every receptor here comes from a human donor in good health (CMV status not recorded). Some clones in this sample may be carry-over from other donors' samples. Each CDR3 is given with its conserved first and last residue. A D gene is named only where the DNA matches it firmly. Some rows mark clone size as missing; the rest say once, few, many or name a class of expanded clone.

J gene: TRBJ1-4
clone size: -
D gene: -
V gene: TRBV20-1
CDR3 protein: CSASLDAGEKLFF
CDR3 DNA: TGCAGTGCTAGTCTGGACGCAGGGGAAAAACTGTTTTTT

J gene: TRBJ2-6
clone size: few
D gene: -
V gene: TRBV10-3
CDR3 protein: CAISYSGSGANVLTF
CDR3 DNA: TGTGCCATCAGTTATTCCGGCTCTGGGGCCAACGTCCTGACTTTC

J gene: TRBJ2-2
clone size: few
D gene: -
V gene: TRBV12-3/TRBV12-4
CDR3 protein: CASSFWLGRKRGGELFF
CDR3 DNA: TGTGCCAGCAGTTTTTGGCTCGGACGGAAGAGGGGCGGGGAGCTGTTTTTT

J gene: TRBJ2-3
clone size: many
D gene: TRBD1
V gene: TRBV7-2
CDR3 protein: CASRAQGADTQYF
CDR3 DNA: TGTGCCAGCAGGGCACAGGGGGCAGATACGCAGTATTTT

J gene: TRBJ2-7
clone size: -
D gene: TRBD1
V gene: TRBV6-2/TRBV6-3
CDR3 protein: CATQVGTGSYEQYF
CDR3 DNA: TGTGCCACCCAAGTTGGGACAGGGTCATACGAGCAGTACTTC

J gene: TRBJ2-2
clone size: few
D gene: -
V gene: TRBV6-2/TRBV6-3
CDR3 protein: CASSHRQPLRTGELFF
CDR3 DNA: TGTGCCAGCAGTCACCGACAGCCGCTGAGGACCGGGGAGCTGTTTTTT

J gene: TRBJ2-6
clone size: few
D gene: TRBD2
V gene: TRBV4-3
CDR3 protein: CASSQAAPLAGGYGANVLTF
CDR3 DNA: TGCGCCAGCAGCCAAGCCGCCCCACTAGCGGGGGGTTATGGGGCCAACGTCCTGACTTTC

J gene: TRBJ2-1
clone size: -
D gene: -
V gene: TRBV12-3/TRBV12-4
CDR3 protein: CASSLPGRYNEQFF
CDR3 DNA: TGTGCCAGCAGTTTGCCAGGGCGGTACAATGAGCAGTTCTTC

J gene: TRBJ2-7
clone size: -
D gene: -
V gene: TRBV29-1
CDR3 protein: CSVGDEEYEQYF
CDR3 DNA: TGCAGCGTGGGGGACGAAGAATACGAGCAGTACTTC

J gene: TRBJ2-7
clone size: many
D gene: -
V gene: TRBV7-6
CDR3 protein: CASSLARSNEQYF
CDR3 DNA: TGTGCCAGCAGCTTAGCTAGGTCCAACGAGCAGTACTTC

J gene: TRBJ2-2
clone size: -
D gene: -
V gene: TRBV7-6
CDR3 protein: CASSLGEYTGELFF
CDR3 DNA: TGTGCCAGCAGCTTAGGAGAATACACCGGGGAGCTGTTTTTT

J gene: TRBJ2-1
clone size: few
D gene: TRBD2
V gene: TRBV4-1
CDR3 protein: CASSQQGLAGGNEQFF
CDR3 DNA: TGCGCCAGCAGCCAACAGGGACTAGCGGGGGGTAATGAGCAGTTCTTC

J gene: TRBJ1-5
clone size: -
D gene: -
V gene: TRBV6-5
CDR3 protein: CASSYSSRGQPQHF
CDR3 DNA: TGTGCCAGCAGTTACTCGAGCCGGGGTCAGCCCCAGCATTTT

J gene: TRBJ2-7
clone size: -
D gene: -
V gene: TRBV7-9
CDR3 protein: CASSFAHSYEQYF
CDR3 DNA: TGTGCCAGCAGCTTCGCACACTCCTACGAGCAGTACTTC

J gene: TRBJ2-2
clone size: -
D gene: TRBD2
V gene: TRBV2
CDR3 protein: CASSEWPSGGGTGELFF
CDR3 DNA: TGTGCCAGCAGTGAATGGCCTAGCGGGGGGGGCACCGGGGAGCTGTTTTTT

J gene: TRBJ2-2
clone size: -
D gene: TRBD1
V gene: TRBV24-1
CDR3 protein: CATKEQGAGELFF
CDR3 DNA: TGTGCCACCAAAGAACAGGGGGCCGGGGAGCTGTTTTTT

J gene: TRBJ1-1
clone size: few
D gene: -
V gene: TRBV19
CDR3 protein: CASSIASGPEAFF
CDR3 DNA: TGTGCCAGTAGTATAGCCTCCGGGCCTGAAGCTTTCTTT

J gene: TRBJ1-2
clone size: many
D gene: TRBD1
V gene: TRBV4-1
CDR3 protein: CASSPGRTGVHYYGYTF
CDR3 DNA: TGCGCCAGCAGCCCAGGGCGGACAGGGGTACATTACTATGGCTACACCTTC

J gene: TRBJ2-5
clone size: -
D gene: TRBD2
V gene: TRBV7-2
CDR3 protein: CASSLVSGGYQETQYF
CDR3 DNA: TGTGCCAGCAGCTTGGTTAGCGGGGGGTACCAAGAGACCCAGTACTTC

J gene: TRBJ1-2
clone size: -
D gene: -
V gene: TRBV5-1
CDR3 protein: CASSLGTANYGYTF
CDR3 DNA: TGCGCCAGCAGCTTGGGGACAGCCAACTATGGCTACACCTTC

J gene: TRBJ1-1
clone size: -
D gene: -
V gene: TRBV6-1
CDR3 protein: CASSIGGDFMNTEAFF
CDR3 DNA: TGTGCCAGCAGTATCGGGGGGGACTTCATGAACACTGAAGCTTTCTTT

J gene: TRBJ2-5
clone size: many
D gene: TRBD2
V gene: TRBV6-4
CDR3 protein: CASSPASGGNETQYF
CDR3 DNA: TGTGCCAGCAGCCCAGCGAGCGGGGGAAATGAGACCCAGTACTTC

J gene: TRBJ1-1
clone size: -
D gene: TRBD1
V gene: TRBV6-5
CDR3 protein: CASSSRTGSSVGEAFF
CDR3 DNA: TGTGCCAGCAGCTCAAGGACAGGTTCCTCGGTAGGAGAAGCTTTCTTT

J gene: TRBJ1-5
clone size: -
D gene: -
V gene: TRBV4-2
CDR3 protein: CASSQDRGQSPQHF
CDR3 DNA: TGTGCCAGCAGCCAAGACAGGGGCCAGAGTCCCCAGCATTTT

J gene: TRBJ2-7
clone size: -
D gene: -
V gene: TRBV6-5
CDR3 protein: CASSSNSSDTTGAEQYF
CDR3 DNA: TGTGCCAGCAGTTCCAACTCTTCGGACACCACCGGTGCCGAGCAGTACTTC

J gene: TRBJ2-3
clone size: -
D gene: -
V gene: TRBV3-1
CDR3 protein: CASSREGRRTDTQYF
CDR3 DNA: TGTGCCAGCAGCAGAGAGGGGCGCCGGACAGATACGCAGTATTTT

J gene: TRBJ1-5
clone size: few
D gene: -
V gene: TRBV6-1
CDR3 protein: CASSEMFREEPQHF
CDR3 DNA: TGTGCCAGCAGTGAAATGTTCAGGGAGGAGCCCCAGCATTTT

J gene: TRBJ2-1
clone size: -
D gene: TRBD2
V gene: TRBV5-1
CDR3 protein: CASSPRLAGVYNEQFF
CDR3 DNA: TGCGCCAGCAGCCCGCGACTAGCGGGGGTTTACAATGAGCAGTTCTTC